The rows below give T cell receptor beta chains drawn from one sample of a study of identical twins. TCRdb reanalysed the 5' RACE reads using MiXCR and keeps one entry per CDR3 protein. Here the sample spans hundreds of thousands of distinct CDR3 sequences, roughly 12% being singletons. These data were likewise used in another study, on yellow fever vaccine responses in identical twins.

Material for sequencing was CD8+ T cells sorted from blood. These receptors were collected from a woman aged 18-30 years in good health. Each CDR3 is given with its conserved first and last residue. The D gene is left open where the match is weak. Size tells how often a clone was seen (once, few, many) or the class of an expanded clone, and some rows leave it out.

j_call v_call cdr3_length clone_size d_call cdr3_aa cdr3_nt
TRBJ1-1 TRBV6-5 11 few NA CASSYDGEAFF TGTGCCAGCAGTTACGATGGGGAAGCTTTCTTT
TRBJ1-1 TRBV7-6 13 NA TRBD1 CASSLWDRTESFF TGTGCCAGCAGCTTATGGGACAGGACTGAATCTTTCTTT
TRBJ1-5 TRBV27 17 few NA CASSFKGALGSNQPQHF TGTGCCAGCAGTTTCAAAGGGGCCTTAGGTAGCAATCAGCCCCAGCATTTT
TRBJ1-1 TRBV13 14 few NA CASSAGPGADEAFF TGTGCCAGCAGCGCAGGACCCGGGGCCGATGAAGCTTTCTTT
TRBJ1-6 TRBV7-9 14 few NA CASSNRTYNSPLHF TGTGCCAGCAGTAACCGGACCTATAATTCACCCCTCCACTTT
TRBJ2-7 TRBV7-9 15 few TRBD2 CASSGGTSGTYEQYF TGTGCCAGCAGCGGCGGGACTAGCGGGACATACGAGCAGTACTTC
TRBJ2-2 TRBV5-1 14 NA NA CASSTGGNTGELFF TGCGCCAGCTCAACAGGTGGAAACACCGGGGAGCTGTTTTTT
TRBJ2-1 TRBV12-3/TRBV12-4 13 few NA CASSFGVINEQFF TGTGCCAGCAGTTTTGGGGTAATCAATGAGCAGTTCTTC
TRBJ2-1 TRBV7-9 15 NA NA CASSFTGTTGDEQFF TGTGCCAGCAGCTTCACCGGGACCACGGGGGATGAGCAGTTCTTC
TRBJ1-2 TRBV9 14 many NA CASSVERADYGYTF TGTGCCAGCAGCGTCGAACGGGCGGACTATGGCTACACCTTC
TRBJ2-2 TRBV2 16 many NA CASSGPQPANTGELFF TGTGCCAGCAGCGGACCCCAGCCTGCGAACACCGGGGAGCTGTTTTTT
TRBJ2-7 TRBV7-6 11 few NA CASSALHEQYF TGTGCCAGCAGCGCCCTCCACGAGCAGTACTTC